Presented here are 8 T cell receptor beta chains from one specimen sequenced in a study of Tregs in tolerant kidney transplant recipients. Profiling relied on immunoSEQ multiplex PCR, and the TCRdb table lists in-frame clones only, not all of them. Of 2,400 or so clones detected, under 55% appear once; the ten largest clones hold about 6.7%. Which antigens these TCRs recognize remains unknown. Material for sequencing was Tregs from blood cultured with allogeneic cells. All receptors derive from a human donor in good health.

The chain links TRBV6-1 to TRBJ2-1; TRBD2 is a possible D gene (6 bases). The CDR3 length is 15 residues. V lost 7 bases and J 1 base, leaving 14 bases between the germline ends. Germline assignment: CDR1 MNHNS and CDR2 SASEGT. DNA for the CDR3: TGTGCCAGCACCATTTGGGACTTTTCCTACAATGAGCAGTTCTTC. It translates to CASTIWDFSYNEQFF.

The V gene is TRBV19, the J gene TRBJ1-1; D remains ambiguous. This CDR3 has 16 amino acids. Trimming left V 8 bases short and J 1 base short, with 20 bases between. Germline V lookup: CDR1 LNHDA, CDR2 SQIVND (reference sequence). CDR3 sequence (DNA): TGTGCCAGTCGACGCAGATCAGAACGTGGGAACACTGAAGCTTTCTTT. It codes for CASRRRSERGNTEAFF.

This clone was seen a few times. The CDR3: CASKQGEVEQYF. Written as DNA, the CDR3 is TGCGCCAGCAAACAGGGAGAGGTCGAGCAGTACTTC. V usage is TRBV10-1 and J usage is TRBJ2-7, with D perhaps TRBD1 (6 bases). Per germline, CDR1 WNHNN and CDR2 SYGVQD (reference sequence). There are 12 residues in the CDR3. V was cut by 7 bases and J by 6 bases, with 13 bases left in between.

V and J are TRBV7-9 and TRBJ2-1; TRBD1 might be the D (6 bases). Per the germline V gene, CDR1 is SEHNR and CDR2 is FQNEAQ (reference sequence). CDR3 length: 14 amino acids. The V end was cut by 7 bases, the J end by 3 bases, with 13 bases between. The CDR3 coding sequence is TGTGCCAGCACCCCCCCGGGACACTACAATGAGCAGTTCTTC. Protein product: CASTPPGHYNEQFF.

This clone appeared a few times. The rearrangement joins TRBV5-1 to TRBJ1-2, with 8 bases fitting TRBD1. Germline CDR1 and CDR2: SGHRS and YFSETQ. This CDR3 is built from 16 residues. The V gene end was trimmed by 0 bases and the J gene end by 3 bases; junction bases not matched to a gene: 7. The DNA of the CDR3 is TGCGCCAGCAGCTTGGATGCAGGGGGCTTCTACTATGGCTACACCTTC. Residues: CASSLDAGGFYYGYTF.

The table lists this clone with a few counts. The V call is TRBV19, the J call TRBJ1-5, with D perhaps TRBD1 (6 bases). The V gene's germline CDR1 is LNHDA and CDR2 SQIVND (reference sequence). This CDR3 is built from 14 residues. Between the trimmed V and J ends, which lost 3 bases and 2 bases, there was a span of 8 bases. In nucleotides, the CDR3 is TGTGCCAGTAGTATCTACAGGGGCAATCAGCCCCAGCATTTT. This sequence encodes CASSIYRGNQPQHF.

The CDR3 reads CASSLVGALHF. DNA for the CDR3: TGTGCCAGCAGCTTAGTTGGGGCCCTCCACTTT. The rearrangement joins TRBV7-4 to TRBJ1-6; D is unresolved. Trimming shortened V by 1 base and J by 14 bases, and 6 bases separated the two germline ends. The germline V gene encodes CDR1 SGHVT and CDR2 SQSDAQ. The CDR3 extends over 11 amino acids.

This clone is judged large. The chain recombines TRBV5-1 with TRBJ2-7, with TRBD1 matching 7 bases. The J segment lost 2 bases and the V segment lost 4 bases, leaving 9 bases of the junction unmatched. The length of the CDR3 is 15 residues. Germline V gene data show CDR1 as SGHRS and CDR2 as YFSETQ. CDR3 sequence reads: CASSPGSTGAYEQYF. As DNA, the CDR3 is TGCGCCAGCAGCCCGGGATCTACAGGGGCCTACGAGCAGTACTTC.